These 15 T cell receptor beta chains were all obtained from the same sample, sequenced in a study of T-cell reconstitution after alpha-beta-depleted transplantation in children. For TCRbeta, the library was prepared with unique molecular identifiers. TCRdb fed the PCR reads into MiXCR, producing one record per CDR3 protein. The sample lists 200,000 to 300,000 distinct CDR3 sequences, roughly 25% occurring once. The material sequenced was PBMCs, taken before TCRalphabeta/CD19-depleted stem cell transplant. The receptor source for this set is a girl aged 2-10 years with Fanconi anemia, due to receive a stem cell transplant.

This clonotype was picked up one time. V is TRBV6-1 and J is TRBJ2-7; the match to TRBD2 covers 8 bases. CDR3 size: 14 residues. Germline lookup yields CDR1 MNHNS and CDR2 SASEGT. V lost 2 bases to trimming and J lost 2 bases; unmatched junction nucleotides: 2. The CDR3 protein is CASSELREAYEQYF. DNA for the CDR3: TGTGCCAGCAGTGAACTGCGGGAGGCCTACGAGCAGTACTTC.

This clonotype was detected many times. This chain joins TRBV4-2 and TRBJ2-1, with D possibly matching TRBD1 (5 bases). Looked up from germline, CDR1 is LGHNA and CDR2 is YNFKEQ. V shed 7 bases and J shed 0 bases, with 16 bases lying between them. The CDR3 sequence is 16 residues long. The CDR3 region has the DNA TGTGCCAGCAATCCCTTGTTAGACAGCTCCTACAATGAGCAGTTCTTC. This sequence encodes CASNPLLDSSYNEQFF.

This chain uses TRBV11-3 with TRBJ2-1; 8 bases match TRBD2. V dropped 0 bases and J dropped 9; count of bases not matched to a gene: 10. Germline V gene sequence: CDR1 SGHNT, CDR2 YENEEA. This CDR3 has 16 residues. The CDR3 DNA is TGTGCCAGCAGCTTAGATGCACTAGCGGAGAGGAGTGAGCAGTTCTTC. This gives the protein CASSLDALAERSEQFF.

This chain joins TRBV29-1 and TRBJ1-2, with D possibly matching TRBD1 (6 bases). Trimming removed 0 bases from V and 3 bases from J, with 8 bases in between. CDR1 and CDR2 from the germline V gene are SQVTM and ANQGSEA. This CDR3 region has 13 residues. The CDR3 sequence is CSVEDRTDYGYTF. The DNA of the CDR3 is TGCAGCGTTGAAGATCGGACAGACTATGGCTACACCTTC.

This clonotype was detected a few times. The rearrangement links TRBV30 to TRBJ2-1, with TRBD2 matching 11 bases. This CDR3 has 15 residues. Germline V gene sequence: CDR1 GTSNPN, CDR2 SVGIG (reference sequence). J lost 8 bases, V lost 5 bases, and 11 bases had no gene match. The CDR3 sequence is CAWGLTSGSSDEQFF. CDR3 sequence (DNA): TGTGCCTGGGGACTTACTAGCGGGAGTAGCGATGAGCAGTTCTTC.

This clonotype has just a few counts. The rearrangement uses TRBV6-2 or TRBV6-3 and TRBJ1-5; 8 positions match TRBD1. The CDR3 contains 16 residues. Per the germline V gene, CDR1 is MNHEY and CDR2 is SVGEGT. With 0 bases clipped from V and 6 bases from J, the junction kept 7 bases outside the gene matches. CDR3 DNA: TGTGCCAGCAGTTACTCGCAGCCGACAGGGGTTCAGCCCCAGCATTTT. As protein: CASSYSQPTGVQPQHF.

This clonotype was counted at least ten times. The rearrangement joins TRBV29-1 to TRBJ2-5; D is unclear. With 5 bases removed from V and 8 bases from J, the gap between germline ends came to 12 bases. CDR3 size: 11 residues. From germline, CDR1 is SQVTM and CDR2 ANQGSEA. The CDR3 spells CSVIDGTTQYF. As DNA, the CDR3 is TGCAGCGTTATCGACGGCACCACCCAGTACTTC.

This clonotype has only one observation. This chain uses TRBV28 with TRBJ2-3; 11 bases match TRBD2. Germline V gives CDR1 MDHEN, CDR2 SYDVKM. The CDR3 totals 17 residues. J lost 6 bases, V lost 5 bases, and 13 bases had no gene match. CDR3 sequence (DNA): TGTGCCAGCAGTCCTCGGGGACGACTAGCGGGGAAGGATACGCAGTATTTT. Amino acid sequence: CASSPRGRLAGKDTQYF.

This clonotype appeared many times. V gene TRBV12-3 or TRBV12-4 combines with J gene TRBJ2-3; D gene unclear. The CDR3 sequence is 12 residues long. V dropped 1 base and J dropped 4 bases, with 3 bases sitting between them. The CDR3 coding sequence is TGTGCCAGCAGTTTAGATCCAGATACGCAGTATTTT. It encodes CASSLDPDTQYF.

The chain combines TRBV29-1 with TRBJ2-1; TRBD2 aligns across 7 bases. This CDR3 region has 14 residues. Germline assignment: CDR1 SQVTM and CDR2 ANQGSEA. Trimming cost V 6 bases and J 9 bases; bases outside gene matches: 14. The CDR3 nucleotides are TGCAGCGTGGATAGGGCGGGAGACCGTGGTGAGCAGTTCTTC. Residues: CSVDRAGDRGEQFF.

The V and J genes are TRBV6-1 and TRBJ1-2; TRBD1 agrees at 9 bases. Losses at the gene ends were 0 bases for V and 6 bases for J; bases not matched to a gene: 2. Germline V gene lookup returns CDR1 MNHNS and CDR2 SASEGT. This CDR3 region has 14 residues. CDR3 sequence: CASSEATGGNGYTF. CDR3 nucleotide sequence: TGTGCCAGCAGTGAAGCCACAGGGGGCAATGGCTACACCTTC.

V is TRBV6-6 and J is TRBJ2-7; 9 bases are a match to TRBD1. CDR3 size: 13 residues. Per germline, CDR1 MNHNY and CDR2 SVGAGI (reference sequence). V lost 5 bases to trimming and J lost 3 bases; unmatched junction nucleotides: 2. CDR3 sequence: CASSKTGGYEQYF. CDR3 in DNA: TGTGCCAGCAGTAAGACAGGGGGCTACGAGCAGTACTTC.

CDR3 nucleotide sequence: TGCAGCGTTGCGCTCTCCGCGGACTCCTACAATGAGCAGTTCTTC. Amino acid sequence: CSVALSADSYNEQFF. The chain uses TRBV29-1 and TRBJ2-1; D unclear. The CDR3 is made up of 15 amino acids. The ends were cut back, 4 bases at V and 0 bases at J, with 13 bases in the middle. The germline CDR1 and CDR2 sequences are SQVTM and ANQGSEA.

V is TRBV5-4 and J is TRBJ2-3; the match to TRBD2 covers 9 bases. The ends lost 0 bases at V and 2 bases at J; junction bases unmatched: 7. This CDR3 contains 17 residues. Germline assignment: CDR1 SGHNT and CDR2 YYREEE (reference sequence). CDR3 nucleotides: TGTGCCAGCAGCTTGGACGTAGCGGGAGTGTCCACAGATACGCAGTATTTT. Protein: CASSLDVAGVSTDTQYF. Full variable domain (rest looked up from reference TRBV5-4 and TRBJ2-3): ETGVTQSPTHLIKTRGQQVTLRCSSQSGHNTVSWYQQALGQGPQFIFQYYREEENGRGNFPPRFSGLQFPNYSSELNVNALELDDSALYLCASSLDVAGVSTDTQYFGPGTRLTVL.

The V call is TRBV5-1, the J call TRBJ2-7, with TRBD1 matching over 7 bases. The CDR3 loop spans 15 amino acids. Germline V lookup: CDR1 SGHRS, CDR2 YFSETQ. V lost 0 bases, J lost 3 bases, and 6 bases stayed unmatched. CDR3 loop: CASSLGGTEIYEQYF. The DNA for the CDR3 is TGCGCCAGCAGCTTGGGGGGGACAGAAATCTACGAGCAGTACTTC.